This TCR beta chain was documented in a study of blood T cell repertoires in COVID-19. Clones were read by immunoSEQ multiplex PCR, and TCRdb kept only the in-frame ones, dropping some. The sample yields fewer than 400,000 clones, roughly 91% seen once. From germline, CDR1 is MNHEY and CDR2 SMNVEV (reference sequence). The CDR3 is made up of 14 amino acids. Trimming left V 2 bases short and J 3 bases short, with 10 bases between. Those who participated ranged in age from roughly 18 to 100 years and resided in around 22 US areas. For recovered donors of Cohort 3, there were two negative PCRs, clearance, or symptom resolution.

Source material: PBMCs or T cells enriched from blood (not recorded which). This clonotype originated in a woman under 40 who had recovered from COVID-19. The rearrangement links TRBV27 to TRBJ1-2, with D tentatively TRBD1 (6 bases). CDR3: CASSLGGGHYGYTF. The CDR3 DNA is TGTGCCAGCAGTTTAGGTGGGGGCCACTATGGCTACACCTTC.